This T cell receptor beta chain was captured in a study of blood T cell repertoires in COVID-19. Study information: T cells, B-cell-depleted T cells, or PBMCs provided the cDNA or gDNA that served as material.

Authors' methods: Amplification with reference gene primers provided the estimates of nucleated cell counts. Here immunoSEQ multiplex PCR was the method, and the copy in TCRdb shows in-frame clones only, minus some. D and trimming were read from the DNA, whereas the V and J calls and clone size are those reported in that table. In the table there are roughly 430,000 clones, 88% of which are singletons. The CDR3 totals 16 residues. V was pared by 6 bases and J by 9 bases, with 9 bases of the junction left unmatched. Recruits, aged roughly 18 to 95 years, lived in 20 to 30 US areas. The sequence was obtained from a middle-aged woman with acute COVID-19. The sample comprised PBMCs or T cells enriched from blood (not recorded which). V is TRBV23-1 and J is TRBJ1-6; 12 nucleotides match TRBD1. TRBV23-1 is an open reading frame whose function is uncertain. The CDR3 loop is CASSEIGTGGFSPLHF. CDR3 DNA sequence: TGCGCCAGCAGCGAGATTGGGACAGGGGGCTTTTCACCCCTCCACTTT.